This T cell receptor beta chain came from a study of blood T cell repertoires in COVID-19. Whole-study context: The study drew acute and convalescent COVID-19 samples from the United States, Italy and Spain. The analysed material was cDNA or gDNA that came from T cells, B-cell-depleted T cells, or PBMCs.

The recovered donors of Cohort 3 showed two negative PCRs, clearance, or symptom resolution. The CDR3 totals 14 residues. CDR1 is GTSNPN, CDR2 SVGIG, per germline (reference sequence). V lost 2 bases to trimming and J lost 8 bases, with 16 bases between them. Authors' methods: Reference gene primer amplification gave estimated nucleated cell counts. Measured with immunoSEQ multiplex PCR; TCRdb has only the in-frame clones, and not every one. D and trimming come from the DNA, and the V and J calls and clone size come from that table. The sample shows about 320,000 clones, roughly 88% of them seen only once.

The V call is TRBV30, the J call TRBJ2-1; TRBD1 is a possible D gene (5 bases). Input material: PBMCs or T cells enriched from blood (not recorded which). This receptor was identified in a man aged 25 to 45 who had recovered from COVID-19. DNA for the CDR3: TGTGCCTGGAGTCCCCAGGTCAGGGTCGATGAGCAGTTCTTC. Translating it yields CAWSPQVRVDEQFF.